A selection of T cell receptor beta chains follows, all from one sample in a study of OX40 agonist ivuxolimab in advanced cancers. Method: immunoSEQ multiplex PCR; TCRdb's copy keeps in-frame clones and lacks some. The table has roughly 60,000 clones, 84% seen once. The sample here was CD4+ or CD8+ T cells sorted from blood, taken in a trial of the OX40 agonist ivuxolimab. All receptors derive from an adult with an advanced solid tumor such as melanoma, head and neck, liver or kidney cancer. The conserved cysteine and the conserved F or W are not part of the CDR3 here. Fields, in order: V gene, CDR3 protein.

TRBV4-1	ASSLGRNKNTGELF
TRBV23-1	ASSRSSLAKNIQY
TRBV5-8	ASSLFRVSNQPQH
TRBV18	ASSPPQSNYEQY
TRBV5-4	ASSLAGGGGSTDTQY
TRBV9	ASSAGGGYGYT
TRBV28	ASRPGSTDTQY
TRBV5-8	ASSLAVGDGTEAF
TRBV5-1	ASSPSGTDTQY
TRBV28	ASRPDSHYEQY
TRBV19	ASSTAVNTEAF
TRBV9	ASSVYGSSYNEQF
TRBV7-9	ASSFGRSVTDEKLF
TRBV6-1	ASYGRRTDTQY
TRBV28	ASSPGTGFITF
TRBV9	ASSPRQTSRETQY